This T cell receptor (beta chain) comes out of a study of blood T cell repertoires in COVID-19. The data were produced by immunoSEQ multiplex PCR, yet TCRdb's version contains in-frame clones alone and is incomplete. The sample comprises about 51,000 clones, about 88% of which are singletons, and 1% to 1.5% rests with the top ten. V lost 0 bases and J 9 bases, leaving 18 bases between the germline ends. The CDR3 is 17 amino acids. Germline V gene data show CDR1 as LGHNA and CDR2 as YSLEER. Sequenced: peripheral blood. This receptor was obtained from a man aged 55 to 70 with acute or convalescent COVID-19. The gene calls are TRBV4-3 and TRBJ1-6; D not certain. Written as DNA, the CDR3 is TGCGCCAGCAGCCAAGACCCAACCGGTCCCGCAGGTTCACCCCTCCACTTT. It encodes CASSQDPTGPAGSPLHF.